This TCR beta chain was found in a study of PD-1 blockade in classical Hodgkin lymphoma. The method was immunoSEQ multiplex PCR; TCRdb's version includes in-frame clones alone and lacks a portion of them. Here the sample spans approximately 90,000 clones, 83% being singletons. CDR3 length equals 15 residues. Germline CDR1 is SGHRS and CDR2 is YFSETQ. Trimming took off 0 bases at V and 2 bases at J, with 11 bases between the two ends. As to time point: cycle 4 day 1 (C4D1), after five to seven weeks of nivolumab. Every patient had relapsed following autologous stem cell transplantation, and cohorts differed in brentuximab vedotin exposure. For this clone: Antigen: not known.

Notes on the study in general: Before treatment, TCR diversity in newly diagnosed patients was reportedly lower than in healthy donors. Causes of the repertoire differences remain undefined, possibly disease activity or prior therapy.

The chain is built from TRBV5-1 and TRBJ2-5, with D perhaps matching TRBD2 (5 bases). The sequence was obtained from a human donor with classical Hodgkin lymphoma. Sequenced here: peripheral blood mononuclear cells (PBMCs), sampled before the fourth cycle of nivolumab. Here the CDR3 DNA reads TGCGCCAGCAGCTTGGGGCTCGGGAATCAAGAGACCCAGTACTTC. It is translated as CASSLGLGNQETQYF.